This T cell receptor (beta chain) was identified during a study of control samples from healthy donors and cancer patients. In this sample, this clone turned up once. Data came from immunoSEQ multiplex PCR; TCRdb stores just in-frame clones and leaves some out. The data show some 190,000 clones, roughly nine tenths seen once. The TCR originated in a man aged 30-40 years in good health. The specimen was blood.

CDR3 sequence reads: CASSLGTAASPLHF. DNA for the CDR3: TGTGCCAGCAGTCTTGGGACAGCTGCTTCACCCCTCCACTTT. The chain recombines TRBV6-4 with TRBJ1-6; 7 positions agree with TRBD1. The V gene's germline CDR1 is MRHNA and CDR2 SNTAGT. This CDR3 comprises 14 residues. The ends lost 5 bases at V and 9 bases at J; junction bases unmatched: 7.